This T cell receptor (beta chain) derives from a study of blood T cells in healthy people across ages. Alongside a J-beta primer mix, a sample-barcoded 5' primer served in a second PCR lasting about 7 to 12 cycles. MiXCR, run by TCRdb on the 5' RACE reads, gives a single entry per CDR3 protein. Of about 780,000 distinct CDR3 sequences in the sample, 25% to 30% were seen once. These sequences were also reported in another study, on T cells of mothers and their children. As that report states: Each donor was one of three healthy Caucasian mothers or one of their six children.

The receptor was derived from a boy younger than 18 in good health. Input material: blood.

CDR3: CASSLDPGIEQFF. In DNA form, the CDR3 reads TGCGCCAGCAGCTTGGACCCGGGAATTGAGCAGTTCTTC. The gene calls are TRBV5-1 and TRBJ2-1, with D tentatively TRBD2 (5 bases). Trimming stripped 0 bases from V and 9 bases from J, with 10 bases between. Germline CDR1 is SGHRS and CDR2 is YFSETQ. The CDR3 is made up of 13 amino acids.